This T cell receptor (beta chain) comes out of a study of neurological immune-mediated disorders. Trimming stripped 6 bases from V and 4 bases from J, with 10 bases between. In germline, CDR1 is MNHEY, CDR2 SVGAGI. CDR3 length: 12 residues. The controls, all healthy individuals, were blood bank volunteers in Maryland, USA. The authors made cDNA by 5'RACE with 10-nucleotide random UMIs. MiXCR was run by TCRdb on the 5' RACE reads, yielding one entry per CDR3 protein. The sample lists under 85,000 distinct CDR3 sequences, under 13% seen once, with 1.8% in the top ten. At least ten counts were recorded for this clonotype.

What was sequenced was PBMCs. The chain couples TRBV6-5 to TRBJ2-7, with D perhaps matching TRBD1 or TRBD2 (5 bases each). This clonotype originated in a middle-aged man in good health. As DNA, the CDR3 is TGTGCCAGCAGCCGGGGCCAATACGAGCAGTACTTC. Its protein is CASSRGQYEQYF.